The TCR beta chain described here comes from a study of shared clonotypes between healthy human individuals. Findings of the study overall: The sharing of around 5% of naive CD4 clonotypes was seen across a handful of donors.

V dropped 0 bases and J dropped 6 bases, with 12 bases sitting between them. The germline gives CDR1 SGDLS, CDR2 YYNGEE. The CDR3 extends over 14 amino acids. Of note for this clone: Its target is unknown.

Naive CD8 populations comprised CD45RO-negative cells positively selected for CCR7, excluding terminally differentiated effector memory CD45RA+ cells. Using immunoSEQ multiplex PCR, the repertoire was profiled, and TCRdb retains in-frame clones only, with some absent. The sample carries millions of clones, about 95% recorded once. The rearrangement links TRBV9 to TRBJ1-1; D might be TRBD1 (5 bases). Specimen: naive CD8+ T cells sorted from blood. This receptor was obtained from a man between 18 and 35 years old in good health. The CDR3 sequence is CASSVEAAGPEAFF. The CDR3 DNA reads TGTGCCAGCAGCGTAGAAGCCGCAGGGCCTGAAGCTTTCTTT.